The T cell receptor (beta chain) under discussion was sequenced for a study of blood T cell repertoires in COVID-19. On the study more broadly: From the United States, Italy and Spain came samples of acute and convalescent COVID-19. PBMCs, B-cell-depleted T cells, or T cells were the source of the cDNA or gDNA that made up the material.

The CDR3 sequence is 15 residues long. The V gene lost 2 bases and the J gene lost 3 bases, with 14 bases spanning the gap. Germline V CDR1 and CDR2: SGHRS, YFSETQ. The study drew participants aged about 18 to 95 years from some 25 US areas. Participant-given clinical history determined each cohort assignment. Assay: immunoSEQ multiplex PCR; the TCRdb copy retains only in-frame clones and omits some. The sample consists of 450,000 to 500,000 clones, around 90% of them appearing once. This chain connects TRBV5-1 to TRBJ1-1, with no clear D. What was sequenced was PBMCs or T cells enriched from blood (not recorded which). This sequence originates from a woman under 30 who had recovered from COVID-19. CDR3: CASSFKGGGDTEAFF. CDR3 coding DNA: TGCGCCAGCAGCTTCAAGGGAGGTGGGGACACTGAAGCTTTCTTT. Drawing the rest from reference TRBV5-1 and TRBJ1-1, the complete variable domain is KAGVTQTPRYLIKTRGQQVTLSCSPISGHRSVSWYQQTPGQGLQFLFEYFSETQRNKGNFPGRFSGRQFSNSRSEMNVSTLELGDSALYLCASSFKGGGDTEAFFGQGTRLTVV.